The rows below give T cell receptor beta chains drawn from one sample of a study of CD8 T cells in Susac syndrome. TCRdb independently ran MiXCR on the immunoSEQ multiplex PCR reads; one entry per CDR3 protein. The data show some 220,000 distinct CDR3 sequences, about 95% seen once. Material for sequencing was CD4+ T cells from PBMCs. These receptors all stem from a human donor with multiple sclerosis. Both conserved end residues are part of each CDR3.

cdr3_aa: CASSSGGQETQYF
v_call: TRBV5-1

cdr3_aa: CASSYRAGDSTLAKNIQYF
v_call: TRBV6-5

cdr3_aa: CASSQDVLVGNQPQHF
v_call: TRBV3-1

cdr3_aa: CASSAAGGAYEQYF
v_call: TRBV4-2

cdr3_aa: CASSPDIPSQFF
v_call: TRBV18

cdr3_aa: CASSHPAGEQYF
v_call: TRBV3-1

cdr3_aa: CSVGGGGTEAFF
v_call: TRBV29-1

cdr3_aa: CATEPGQVSYEQYF
v_call: TRBV6-1

cdr3_aa: CASSQRQGLVEQYF
v_call: TRBV7-2

cdr3_aa: CSVDDGYTF
v_call: TRBV29-1

cdr3_aa: CASRDLAGVRYNEQFF
v_call: TRBV6-1

cdr3_aa: CASRLPGQGTHEQYF
v_call: TRBV5-1

cdr3_aa: CASSTNPEVSHEQYF
v_call: TRBV11-2

cdr3_aa: CASSLQGEMGQPQHF
v_call: TRBV2

cdr3_aa: CASSRDRGNYGYTF
v_call: TRBV18

cdr3_aa: CASAVGYEQFF
v_call: TRBV14

cdr3_aa: CASSEAGRTHQPQHF
v_call: TRBV2

cdr3_aa: CATSRGSAGDEQFF
v_call: TRBV15

cdr3_aa: CASSPSGGYEQYF
v_call: TRBV18

cdr3_aa: CASTPPGSGPNTEAFF
v_call: TRBV3-1

cdr3_aa: CASSLARTADEQYF
v_call: TRBV5-1

cdr3_aa: CASSQGSWDTGELFF
v_call: TRBV4-1

cdr3_aa: CASRGGLTTNEQFF
v_call: TRBV11-2

cdr3_aa: CASSHRAQNTEAFF
v_call: TRBV3-1

cdr3_aa: CASTQAGDNQPQHF
v_call: TRBV12-3/TRBV12-4

cdr3_aa: CSASPSLWGISYEQYF
v_call: TRBV20-1

cdr3_aa: CSASRPDPGNEQFF
v_call: TRBV20-1

cdr3_aa: CAWSVRRESSEQYF
v_call: TRBV30

cdr3_aa: CASSAPTSGNYNEQFF
v_call: TRBV2

cdr3_aa: CASSSGVQQFF
v_call: TRBV7-2

cdr3_aa: CASSLADRARHTEAFF
v_call: TRBV5-4

cdr3_aa: CASSHGLAVQETQYF
v_call: TRBV5-4

cdr3_aa: CSAPRGGTNEKLFF
v_call: TRBV20-1

cdr3_aa: CASRYRVGSDTEAFF
v_call: TRBV12-3/TRBV12-4

cdr3_aa: CASSPNTLKGEKLFF
v_call: TRBV2

cdr3_aa: CAWSGSGGGELFF
v_call: TRBV30

cdr3_aa: CASSQCPGDQPQHF
v_call: TRBV23-1

cdr3_aa: CASSSHGAGGLAEQYF
v_call: TRBV7-9

cdr3_aa: CAISVAGVAYNEQFF
v_call: TRBV10-3

cdr3_aa: CASSPGSVEPQHF
v_call: TRBV7-2

cdr3_aa: CSVALQTGGYEQYF
v_call: TRBV29-1

cdr3_aa: CSIEGAPGYTF
v_call: TRBV29-1

cdr3_aa: CSVDPSGDPTDTQYF
v_call: TRBV29-1

cdr3_aa: CSVGNPRTRPPTTDTQYF
v_call: TRBV29-1

cdr3_aa: CASRAPTDRVSSPLHF
v_call: TRBV10-2

cdr3_aa: CASSLPVVSEQFF
v_call: TRBV11-1

cdr3_aa: CASSSGTLVGDTQYF
v_call: TRBV7-9

cdr3_aa: CASSTDPTGANYGYTF
v_call: TRBV9

cdr3_aa: CASSRQEPYNEQFF
v_call: TRBV9

cdr3_aa: CASSQTGTSVREQFF
v_call: TRBV4-1

cdr3_aa: CSVLFGGYNTEAFF
v_call: TRBV29-1

cdr3_aa: CSVEDRGRRRDTQYF
v_call: TRBV29-1

cdr3_aa: CASSSTGTRGSYEQYF
v_call: TRBV12-3/TRBV12-4

cdr3_aa: CASSLPSYRGYEQYF
v_call: TRBV28

cdr3_aa: CSVEDFDKGDEKLFF
v_call: TRBV29-1

cdr3_aa: CSVGGPNTEAFF
v_call: TRBV29-1

cdr3_aa: CASEYRDRGPGELFF
v_call: TRBV28

cdr3_aa: CASSGIRTGFDEQFF
v_call: TRBV3-1

cdr3_aa: CAWSPQAITEQFF
v_call: TRBV30